This is a list of T cell receptor beta chains from one sample in a study of blood T cell repertoires in COVID-19. Some clones are missing from TCRdb's copy, which holds only in-frame ones; the method was immunoSEQ multiplex PCR. The data contain around 220,000 clones, roughly 80% of them singletons. The material sequenced was peripheral blood. These TCRs come from a man younger than 45 with active or convalescent COVID-19. The CDR3 runs from the conserved cysteine through the conserved F or W. Each record gives: CDR3 length, V gene, CDR3 protein.

cdr3_length: 15
v_call: TRBV5-4
cdr3_aa: CASSSGTWSPGELFF

cdr3_length: 13
v_call: TRBV6-1
cdr3_aa: CASSEQSNQPQHF

cdr3_length: 13
v_call: TRBV10-2
cdr3_aa: CASRVGGSTEAFF

cdr3_length: 18
v_call: TRBV28
cdr3_aa: CASSLRGGRAVLRGEQFF

cdr3_length: 15
v_call: TRBV3-1/TRBV3-2
cdr3_aa: CASSHETGVNSPLHF

cdr3_length: 16
v_call: TRBV4-3
cdr3_aa: CASSQDTGTGVRGYTF

cdr3_length: 13
v_call: TRBV5-1
cdr3_aa: CASSLISGAEAFF

cdr3_length: 18
v_call: TRBV9
cdr3_aa: CASSPGFGSGGKYNEQFF

cdr3_length: 16
v_call: TRBV15
cdr3_aa: CATSRWASGFSDIQYF

cdr3_length: 15
v_call: TRBV5-1
cdr3_aa: CASSLRDSSYNEQFF

cdr3_length: 18
v_call: TRBV10-2
cdr3_aa: CASSESTLAGVSYNEQFF

cdr3_length: 15
v_call: TRBV2
cdr3_aa: CASRRAGTGGEKLFF

cdr3_length: 16
v_call: TRBV7-2
cdr3_aa: CASSLGGLGSGNTIYF

cdr3_length: 13
v_call: TRBV12-3/TRBV12-4
cdr3_aa: CASSSGDNSPLHF

cdr3_length: 17
v_call: TRBV5-8
cdr3_aa: CASSLDFVDLAKNIQYF

cdr3_length: 12
v_call: TRBV6-5
cdr3_aa: CASSLDRETQYF

cdr3_length: 16
v_call: TRBV28
cdr3_aa: CASSTPSSGRAGELFF

cdr3_length: 13
v_call: TRBV19
cdr3_aa: CASSTAGANVLTF

cdr3_length: 15
v_call: TRBV15
cdr3_aa: CATSRGGTGGNEQFF

cdr3_length: 17
v_call: TRBV4-2
cdr3_aa: CASSPSGAGGNNSPLHF

cdr3_length: 13
v_call: TRBV5-4
cdr3_aa: CASSLKGTSPLHF

cdr3_length: 14
v_call: TRBV7-6
cdr3_aa: CASSTGQGALEQFF

cdr3_length: 14
v_call: TRBV6-4
cdr3_aa: CASSQTGVRETQYF

cdr3_length: 15
v_call: TRBV24-1
cdr3_aa: CATSEGQGVTGELFF

cdr3_length: 15
v_call: TRBV3-1/TRBV3-2
cdr3_aa: CASSQVQGAYSPLHF

cdr3_length: 14
v_call: TRBV5-1
cdr3_aa: CASSGQGGSYEQYF

cdr3_length: 16
v_call: TRBV4-3
cdr3_aa: CASSQDRTAGANVLTF

cdr3_length: 15
v_call: TRBV5-5
cdr3_aa: CASRLGLPTNEKLFF

cdr3_length: 13
v_call: TRBV30
cdr3_aa: CAWMSTVPYEQYF

cdr3_length: 12
v_call: TRBV7-9
cdr3_aa: CASSSTGHEQYF

cdr3_length: 16
v_call: TRBV5-1
cdr3_aa: CASSPVGDRWDPPLHF

cdr3_length: 14
v_call: TRBV28
cdr3_aa: CASKTGGAGDTQYF

cdr3_length: 13
v_call: TRBV6-5
cdr3_aa: CASSLDRAQPQHF

cdr3_length: 16
v_call: TRBV6-2/TRBV6-3
cdr3_aa: CASSYSGTGRRNTIYF

cdr3_length: 15
v_call: TRBV10-2
cdr3_aa: CASAYEGGRARGQYF

cdr3_length: 15
v_call: TRBV18
cdr3_aa: CASSPGHSPWDEQFF

cdr3_length: 17
v_call: TRBV21-1
cdr3_aa: CASSKALGQYSNQPQHF

cdr3_length: 11
v_call: TRBV20-1
cdr3_aa: CSALQGLGAFF

cdr3_length: 15
v_call: TRBV19
cdr3_aa: CASAPGAGVGDTQYF

cdr3_length: 16
v_call: TRBV4-1
cdr3_aa: CPSRPLGGSYNSPLHF

cdr3_length: 15
v_call: TRBV30
cdr3_aa: CAWSRPPTAIYGYTF

cdr3_length: 16
v_call: TRBV9
cdr3_aa: CASSGVLSRVRYGYTF

cdr3_length: 14
v_call: TRBV2
cdr3_aa: CASSGGQGLEKLFF

cdr3_length: 14
v_call: TRBV2
cdr3_aa: CASSDRSYYSPLHF

cdr3_length: 14
v_call: TRBV24-1
cdr3_aa: CATEDKANTDTQYF

cdr3_length: 13
v_call: TRBV10-3
cdr3_aa: CAIGPLGGDEQFF

cdr3_length: 17
v_call: TRBV19
cdr3_aa: CASANLQGSSFNQPQHF

cdr3_length: 16
v_call: TRBV14
cdr3_aa: CASSPLGGTNTGELFF

cdr3_length: 15
v_call: TRBV6-2/TRBV6-3
cdr3_aa: CASSSPGHLIYEQYF

cdr3_length: 17
v_call: TRBV27
cdr3_aa: CASSRRSLAGALNEQFF